The 22 T cell receptor beta chains listed next were all sequenced from one sample in a study of metastatic and nonmetastatic thyroid tumors. Until they underwent thyroid surgery, no patient had received any treatment. With MiXCR, TCRdb called clones anew from the PCR reads. The repertoire has some 20,000 clones, approximately 30% of them found once; the top ten carry roughly 19%. Sequenced material: adjacent normal tissue. These receptors originate from a female donor with papillary thyroid cancer or a benign thyroid nodule (not recorded which). Some clones in this sample may be carry-over from other donors' samples.

By proportion, this clone is medium-sized. This chain links TRBV6-6 with TRBJ2-7; 7 nucleotides align to TRBD2. The CDR3 covers 14 residues. Germline CDR1 and CDR2: MNHNY and SVGAGI (reference sequence). With V trimmed by 2 bases and J by 2 bases, 3 bases remained unmatched. The DNA for the CDR3 is TGTGCCAGCAGTTACGGGGGGGATCCCTACGAGCAGTACTTC. Its protein is CASSYGGDPYEQYF.

The chain recombines TRBV12-3 or TRBV12-4 with TRBJ1-2; D is unclear. V was trimmed by 0 bases and J by 2 bases, leaving 7 bases between them. This CDR3 is built from 14 residues. The CDR3 here is CASSLAGKNYGYTF. CDR3 in DNA: TGTGCCAGCAGTTTAGCTGGGAAGAACTATGGCTACACCTTC.

This clone was recorded many times. The chain joins TRBV7-3 to TRBJ1-4; 8 positions match TRBD1. The CDR3 loop spans 17 amino acids. With V trimmed by 5 bases and J by 0 bases, 8 bases remained unmatched. CDR1 is SGHTA, CDR2 FQGTGA, per germline. The CDR3 here is CASSIRTGTSTNEKLFF. The DNA of the CDR3 is TGTGCCAGCAGCATACGGACAGGGACTTCAACTAATGAAAAACTGTTTTTT.

The chain is built from TRBV12-3 or TRBV12-4 and TRBJ1-2; 7 bases map to TRBD1. The CDR3 totals 17 residues. V shed 2 bases and J 4 bases; nucleotides not matched to a gene: 13. The CDR3 coding sequence is TGTGCCAGCAGTTTAAGCTCCAGGGGGACCGAACTCTATGGCTACACCTTC. It encodes CASSLSSRGTELYGYTF.

Regarding this clone: This may arise from a read error, as a much more abundant clone is one base away. Likely a read error: the CDR3 ends without its conserved phenylalanine or tryptophan. The chain carries TRBV7-8 and TRBJ2-7; unclear D gene. The V and J ends lost 5 bases and 5 bases respectively, with 19 bases between them. This CDR3 has 15 amino acids. CDR1 is SGHVS, CDR2 FQNEAQ, per germline. CDR3 DNA: TGTGCCAGCAGCATTACCCCCAGGTCGCAACACGAGCAGTACCTC. It is translated as CASSITPRSQHEQYL.

The rearrangement uses TRBV6-7 and TRBJ2-2; the match to TRBD2 covers 10 bases. TRBV6-7 falls under the ORF class, with uncertain function. The length of the CDR3 is 19 residues. V lost 5 bases, J lost 0 bases, and 12 bases stayed unmatched. The CDR3: CASSPTFKRGGSNTGELFF. The CDR3 DNA sequence: TGTGCCAGCAGTCCCACTTTTAAGCGGGGGGGCTCGAACACCGGGGAGCTGTTTTTT.

This clone came up a few times. This sequence joins TRBV6-1 and TRBJ1-2, with a tentative D call TRBD1 (6 bases). With 6 bases removed from V and 7 bases from J, the gap between germline ends came to 12 bases. The germline CDR1 and CDR2 sequences are MNHNS and SASEGT. The CDR3 length is 12 residues. CDR3 DNA sequence: TGTGCCAGCAGCCCGACAGGCGGTGGCTACACCTTC. It encodes CASSPTGGGYTF.

This clone came up a few times. The J gene is TRBJ2-1, the V gene TRBV6-5; D uncertain. CDR3 length: 14 residues. V lost 0 bases to trimming and J lost 5 bases, with 8 bases between them. Germline V lookup: CDR1 MNHEY, CDR2 SVGAGI. The CDR3: CASSYSPVHNEQFF. The CDR3 coding sequence is TGTGCCAGCAGTTACTCCCCGGTTCACAATGAGCAGTTCTTC.

This chain connects TRBV4-3 to TRBJ2-1; the D gene could be TRBD1 or TRBD2 (5 bases each). The germline CDR1 and CDR2 sequences are LGHNA and YSLEER. Deletions cut 5 bases from V and 7 bases from J, with 12 bases between. CDR3 length: 13 residues. CDR3: CASSGGGRNEQFF. CDR3 sequence (DNA): TGCGCCAGCAGCGGGGGTGGACGGAATGAGCAGTTCTTC.

The rearrangement uses TRBV2 and TRBJ2-7; D gene unclear. Between the trimmed V and J ends, which lost 3 bases and 2 bases, there was a span of 8 bases. Germline V CDR1 and CDR2: SNHLY, FYNNEI. This CDR3 comprises 13 residues. CDR3 nucleotides: TGTGCCAGCAGTGACGGGCGGACCTACGAGCAGTACTTC. Translation: CASSDGRTYEQYF.

The chain joins TRBV19 to TRBJ2-7; TRBD1 matches 8 bases. This CDR3 is built from 15 residues. V gave up 5 bases and J gave up 3 bases; unmatched junction bases: 9. Germline V gives CDR1 LNHDA, CDR2 SQIVND (reference sequence). CDR3 in DNA: TGTGCCAGTAGTCCCCGGACAGGGAACAACTACGAGCAGTACTTC. This codes for CASSPRTGNNYEQYF. Full variable domain (missing parts from reference TRBV19 and TRBJ2-7): DGGITQSPKYLFRKEGQNVTLSCEQNLNHDAMYWYRQDPGQGLRLIYYSQIVNDFQKGDIAEGYSVSREKKESFPLTVTSAQKNPTAFYLCASSPRTGNNYEQYFGPGTRLTVT.

The chain employs TRBV10-3 and TRBJ2-7; maybe TRBD2 (5 bases). V lost 7 bases and J lost 5, with 9 bases in between. CDR1 is ENHRY, CDR2 SYGVKD, per germline. The CDR3 contains 11 residues. CDR3 in DNA: TGTGCCATCACCTCGGGGAACGAGCAGTACTTC. Amino acid sequence: CAITSGNEQYF.

This clone was found many times. J is TRBJ2-1 and V is TRBV7-9; maybe TRBD1 (5 bases). Trimming took 0 bases from V and 1 from J, leaving 13 bases between them. CDR1 and CDR2 (germline): SEHNR, FQNEAQ (reference sequence). The CDR3 has 17 residues. CDR3 in DNA: TGTGCCAGCAGCTTAGCTCCCCAAGGGGTATCCTACAATGAGCAGTTCTTC. This gives the protein CASSLAPQGVSYNEQFF.

The CDR3 DNA follows: TGTGCCAGCAGCTTTGGAAGCGGGGGGGCCGTGAACACCGGGGAGCTGTTTTTT. This sequence encodes CASSFGSGGAVNTGELFF. V usage is TRBV11-2 and J usage is TRBJ2-2; 10 nucleotides line up with TRBD2. V lost 3 bases and J lost 1; bases outside the gene matches: 8. The CDR3 spans 18 residues. Per germline, CDR1 SGHAT and CDR2 FQNNGV.

This clone was seen at least ten times. A single base separates this from a much larger clone, so it may be a read error. The same CDR3 can be traced to other DNA sequences in this sample. The V and J genes are TRBV12-3 or TRBV12-4 and TRBJ2-1; a weak D match, TRBD2 (6 bases). This CDR3 comprises 12 residues. The DNA for the CDR3 is TGCGCCAGCAGTTTAGGAGGGTTTGAGCAGTTCTTC. Translated, it gives CASSLGGFEQFF.

This clone has more than one count but fewer than ten. The rearrangement joins TRBV12-3 or TRBV12-4 to TRBJ2-1, with D possibly called TRBD1 or TRBD2 (5 bases each). This CDR3 spans 15 amino acids. V gave up 3 bases and J gave up 7 bases, with 16 bases separating them. DNA for the CDR3: TGTGCCAGCAGTTTTTCTTCGGCAGGGAGTAATGAGCAGTTCTTC. It encodes CASSFSSAGSNEQFF.

The V gene is TRBV18, the J gene TRBJ1-2; a possible D gene is TRBD1 (5 bases). CDR3 length: 11 residues. The germline V gene has CDR1 KGHSH and CDR2 LQKENI. V was clipped by 5 bases and J by 7 bases, with 8 bases between them. The CDR3 DNA follows: TGTGCCAGCTCAGGGGCGGCTGGCTACACCTTC. It yields the protein CASSGAAGYTF. Combining the CDR3 with reference TRBV18 and TRBJ1-2 gives the whole variable domain NAGVMQNPRHLVRRRGQEARLRCSPMKGHSHVYWYRQLPEEGLKFMVYLQKENIIDESGMPKERFSAEFPKEGPSILRIQQVVRGDSAAYFCASSGAAGYTFGSGTRLTVV.

Details on this clone: One end of the junction varies from germline; a read error may be responsible. Here the CDR3 DNA reads TGTGCCAGCAGCTTATTTAGCGATCAGCCCCAGCATTTT. Translation gives CASSLFSDQPQHF. The chain employs TRBV11-2 and TRBJ1-5; D unresolved. This CDR3 spans 13 amino acids. Germline loops: CDR1 SGHAT, CDR2 FQNNGV.

The rearrangement links TRBV30 to TRBJ1-2, with D possibly being TRBD1 (5 bases). Looked up from germline, CDR1 is GTSNPN and CDR2 is SVGIG (reference sequence). The CDR3 runs to 15 residues. V lost 3 bases and J 4 bases, leaving 18 bases between the germline ends. Written as DNA, the CDR3 is TGTGCCTGGAGACCCCGGACGGGACCGATCTATGGCTACACCTTC. Its protein product is CAWRPRTGPIYGYTF. Complete variable domain (other parts from reference TRBV30 and TRBJ1-2): SQTIHQWPATLVQPVGSPLSLECTVEGTSNPNLYWYRQAAGRGLQLLFYSVGIGQISSEVPQNLSASRPQDRQFILSSKKLLLSDSGFYLCAWRPRTGPIYGYTFGSGTRLTVV.

Many counts were recorded for this clone. A single base separates this from a much larger clone, so it may be a read error. V gene TRBV2 combines with J gene TRBJ1-4, with D possibly TRBD1 on 5 matching bases. The CDR3 has 14 amino acids. V was clipped by 2 bases and J by 6 bases, with 10 bases between them. CDR1 and CDR2 from the germline V gene are SNHLY and FYNNEI. The CDR3 is CASSEPGGYEKLFF. CDR3 in DNA: TGTGCCAGCAGTGAACCCGGGGGGTATGAAAAACTGTTTTTT.

In the case of this clone: Compared with germline, one end of the junction differs, possibly owing to a read error. The V call is TRBV6-1, the J call TRBJ1-3; D unresolved. The CDR3 is made up of 13 amino acids. Germline V gene data show CDR1 as MNHNS and CDR2 as SASEGT. The CDR3 loop reads CASRRAGGSTIYF. Written as DNA, the CDR3 is TGTGCCAGCAGGAGGGCTGGTGGAAGCACCATATACTTT.

This clone is deemed medium-sized. The rearrangement links TRBV6-6 to TRBJ1-2; 8 bases match TRBD1. CDR1 and CDR2 (germline): MNHNY, SVGAGI (reference sequence). This CDR3 region has 16 residues. The trim removed 2 bases at V and 6 bases at J, leaving 11 bases unmatched. The CDR3 DNA sequence: TGTGCCAGCAGTTACCTTGGCCCAGGGGGCTTCGATGGCTACACCTTC. Amino acids: CASSYLGPGGFDGYTF.